The 19 T cell receptor beta chains presented below share a single source sample, sequenced in a study of shared clonotypes between healthy human individuals. The assay was immunoSEQ multiplex PCR, and TCRdb's table has in-frame clones only and misses some. This table holds 650,000 to 800,000 clones, approximately 90% found once. CD8 cells classed as naive were CD45RO-negative and positively selected for CCR7, excluding terminally differentiated effector memory CD45RA+ cells. The sequenced sample was naive CD8+ T cells sorted from blood. All receptors derive from a man aged 25-40 years in good health.

The rearrangement uses TRBV6-5 and TRBJ2-7; TRBD2 matches 7 bases. CDR1 is MNHEY and CDR2 is SVGAGI in the germline V gene. The CDR3 has 16 residues. J gave up 7 bases and V 2 bases, and 14 bases lay outside the gene matches. Written as DNA, the CDR3 is TGTGCCAGCAGTTACGTTACTAGCGAACCAGGAGAGGAGCAGTACTTC. Amino acids: CASSYVTSEPGEEQYF.

This sequence joins TRBV5-1 and TRBJ2-1; 14 bases align to TRBD2. The CDR3 has 15 amino acids. The V gene's germline CDR1 is SGHRS and CDR2 YFSETQ. With 4 bases clipped from V and 7 bases from J, the junction kept 4 bases outside the gene matches. In nucleotides, the CDR3 is TGCGCCAGCAGCCCGGGGACTAGCGGGAGTAATGAGCAGTTCTTC. This translates into CASSPGTSGSNEQFF.

This sequence joins TRBV5-1 and TRBJ1-5; D not resolved. Germline CDR1 SGHRS, CDR2 YFSETQ. V gave up 2 bases and J gave up 0 bases, with 9 bases separating them. CDR3 length: 15 residues. The CDR3 region is CASSFGEYSNQPQHF. The CDR3 nucleotides read TGCGCCAGCAGCTTTGGGGAGTATAGCAATCAGCCCCAGCATTTT. The whole variable domain, remainder taken from reference TRBV5-1 and TRBJ1-5, is KAGVTQTPRYLIKTRGQQVTLSCSPISGHRSVSWYQQTPGQGLQFLFEYFSETQRNKGNFPGRFSGRQFSNSRSEMNVSTLELGDSALYLCASSFGEYSNQPQHFGDGTRLSIL.

The gene calls are TRBV7-6 and TRBJ2-5, with D possibly TRBD2 on 5 matching bases. Germline CDR1 and CDR2: SGHVS and FNYEAQ. Trimming shortened V by 0 bases and J by 4 bases, and 12 bases separated the two germline ends. This CDR3 is 15 amino acids long. DNA for the CDR3: TGTGCCAGCAGCTTAGCGGGAGAGGTAGGAGAGACCCAGTACTTC. Its protein product is CASSLAGEVGETQYF.

A single count supports this clone. This sequence joins TRBV28 and TRBJ2-2, with D possibly matching TRBD2 (5 bases). The CDR3 loop spans 16 amino acids. V lost 2 bases to trimming and J lost 3 bases, with 13 bases between them. Germline assignment: CDR1 MDHEN and CDR2 SYDVKM. CDR3 nucleotides: TGTGCCAGCAGTTTAATCCGGGGTGAGGACACCGGGGAGCTGTTTTTT. It translates to CASSLIRGEDTGELFF.

This sequence joins TRBV7-6 and TRBJ2-5; perhaps D is TRBD1 or TRBD2 (5 bases each). CDR1 and CDR2 (germline): SGHVS, FNYEAQ. Trimming shortened V by 4 bases and J by 2 bases, and 11 bases separated the two germline ends. The CDR3 is made up of 14 amino acids. The CDR3: CASSSRDEQETQYF. The CDR3 DNA follows: TGTGCCAGCAGCTCACGGGACGAACAAGAGACCCAGTACTTC.

The rearrangement joins TRBV27 to TRBJ2-3; no clear D gene. The CDR3 spans 14 residues. CDR1 is MNHEY and CDR2 is SMNVEV in the germline V gene (reference sequence). V gave up 1 base and J gave up 1 base, with 6 bases separating them. CDR3 nucleotides: TGTGCCAGCAGTTTATTCCAGGGCACAGATACGCAGTATTTT. Protein: CASSLFQGTDTQYF.

This chain joins TRBV6-5 and TRBJ1-3, with D hard to call. The CDR3 is made up of 15 amino acids. From germline, CDR1 is MNHEY and CDR2 SVGAGI. V shed 2 bases and J shed 0 bases, with 8 bases lying between them. Written as DNA, the CDR3 is TGTGCCAGCAGTTACAAGAGTACCTCTGGAAACACCATATATTTT. It codes for CASSYKSTSGNTIYF.

The chain is built from TRBV29-1 and TRBJ1-1; D is perhaps TRBD1 (6 bases). The CDR3 contains 13 residues. V was shortened by 3 bases and J by 6 bases, with 14 bases between the two germline ends. Germline V gives CDR1 SQVTM, CDR2 ANQGSEA. CDR3 sequence reads: CSVDTGGEAEAFF. The CDR3 bases are TGCAGCGTTGATACGGGGGGCGAGGCTGAAGCTTTCTTT.

The chain joins TRBV7-9 to TRBJ2-2, with 7 bases lining up with TRBD1. Germline CDR1 is SEHNR and CDR2 is FQNEAQ (reference sequence). The length of the CDR3 is 15 residues. V trimming: 5 bases; J trimming: 5 bases; junction bases outside the gene matches: 8. For the CDR3, the DNA is TGTGCCAGCAGCCCGAGACAGGGCTCGACCGGGGAGCTGTTTTTT. Encoded protein: CASSPRQGSTGELFF.

The V call is TRBV27, the J call TRBJ2-7; the match to TRBD1 covers 7 bases. Trimming took 6 bases from V and 3 from J; bases not matched to a gene: 8. This CDR3 region has 14 residues. Germline V gene lookup returns CDR1 MNHEY and CDR2 SMNVEV (reference sequence). As DNA, the CDR3 is TGTGCCAGCAGCCTACAGGGGAGCTTCTACGAGCAGTACTTC. It encodes CASSLQGSFYEQYF.

This sequence joins TRBV9 and TRBJ2-3; 11 nucleotides line up with TRBD2. Trimming took 3 bases from V and 2 from J; bases not matched to a gene: 5. The CDR3 consists of 16 residues. CDR1 SGDLS and CDR2 YYNGEE come from the germline V gene. CDR3 residues: CASSAGTSGHTDTQYF. The CDR3 DNA is TGTGCCAGCAGCGCCGGGACTAGCGGTCACACAGATACGCAGTATTTT.

The chain combines TRBV19 with TRBJ2-2; 7 bases map to TRBD2. The germline gives CDR1 LNHDA, CDR2 SQIVND (reference sequence). CDR3 length: 16 residues. V shed 2 bases and J 6 bases; nucleotides not matched to a gene: 9. The CDR3 region is CASSIWGGRVPGELFF. The DNA for the CDR3 is TGTGCCAGTAGTATATGGGGCGGGAGAGTTCCCGGGGAGCTGTTTTTT. Full variable domain (missing parts from reference TRBV19 and TRBJ2-2): DGGITQSPKYLFRKEGQNVTLSCEQNLNHDAMYWYRQDPGQGLRLIYYSQIVNDFQKGDIAEGYSVSREKKESFPLTVTSAQKNPTAFYLCASSIWGGRVPGELFFGEGSRLTVL.

The chain is built from TRBV5-1 and TRBJ2-1, with 10 bases fitting TRBD2. CDR1 and CDR2 from the germline V gene are SGHRS and YFSETQ. V shed 4 bases, J shed 0 bases, and the junction held 7 bases outside the gene matches. CDR3 size: 17 residues. CDR3 protein: CASSPPTSGPSYNEQFF. Written as DNA, the CDR3 is TGCGCCAGCAGCCCCCCGACTAGCGGGCCCTCCTACAATGAGCAGTTCTTC.

The J gene is TRBJ1-5, the V gene TRBV5-1; D possibly corresponds to TRBD1 (5 bases). Trimming took off 1 base at V and 4 bases at J, with 6 bases between the two ends. Germline V gene lookup returns CDR1 SGHRS and CDR2 YFSETQ. The CDR3 contains 13 residues. The CDR3 DNA follows: TGCGCCAGCAGCTTGTGGGGGAATCAGCCCCAGCATTTT. Protein product: CASSLWGNQPQHF.

V usage is TRBV5-1 and J usage is TRBJ1-1, with 9 bases identical to TRBD1. Germline CDR1 is SGHRS and CDR2 is YFSETQ. J was trimmed by 4 bases and V by 3 bases; bases with no gene match: 4. CDR3 size: 14 residues. Here the CDR3 DNA reads TGCGCCAGCAGCTGGACAGGGGTGGGCACTGAAGCTTTCTTT. It codes for CASSWTGVGTEAFF.

J is TRBJ1-2 and V is TRBV7-8, with TRBD1 matching over 12 bases. V shed 5 bases, J shed 2 bases, and the junction held 0 bases outside the gene matches. This CDR3 has 14 residues. Germline loops: CDR1 SGHVS, CDR2 FQNEAQ. The chain's CDR3 is CASSGTGGNYGYTF. The CDR3 DNA sequence: TGTGCCAGCAGCGGGACAGGGGGCAACTATGGCTACACCTTC. The whole variable domain, filled in from reference TRBV7-8 and TRBJ1-2, reads GAGVSQSPRYKVAKRGQDVALRCDPISGHVSLFWYQQALGQGPEFLTYFQNEAQLDKSGLPSDRFFAERPEGSVSTLKIQRTQQEDSAVYLCASSGTGGNYGYTFGSGTRLTVV.

Comment on this clone: Relative to the germline gene, one junction end is altered; a read error may explain this. Other DNA sequences in the same sample also yield this CDR3. The chain combines TRBV14 with TRBJ2-1; D not resolved. The germline V gene encodes CDR1 SGHDN and CDR2 FVKESK. The CDR3 extends over 11 amino acids. The CDR3 sequence is CVSSHGNEQFF. DNA for the CDR3: TGTGTCAGCAGCCATGGGAATGAGCAGTTCTTC.

The rearrangement joins TRBV11-2 to TRBJ2-7; a possible D gene is TRBD1 (5 bases). The germline V gene has CDR1 SGHAT and CDR2 FQNNGV. Trimming stripped 6 bases from V and 4 bases from J, with 16 bases between. The length of the CDR3 is 14 residues. The CDR3 sequence is CASRTFRVPYEQYF. CDR3 nucleotides: TGTGCCAGCAGGACATTCAGGGTACCTTACGAGCAGTACTTC.